This is a list of T cell receptor beta chains from one sample in a study of naive and memory T cell subsets. TCRdb re-called the UMI-ligation and nested PCR reads with MiXCR, one entry per CDR3 protein. Here the sample spans 130,000 or so distinct CDR3 sequences, over 30% being singletons. The sample comprised central memory CD4+ T cells from blood. The receptors were gathered from a human donor in good health. Both conserved end residues are part of each CDR3. The D gene is left open where the match is weak. A row's size may be missing; if present it is once, few, many or a size class.

j_call d_call clone_size v_call cdr3_nt cdr3_aa
TRBJ2-6 NA few TRBV6-5 TGTGCCAGCAGTTACGGGCAGCGGGTCCCTGGGGCCAACGTCCTGACTTTC CASSYGQRVPGANVLTF
TRBJ2-3 TRBD1 NA TRBV29-1 TGCAGCGTTGAAGAGACAGGGACAAGCACAGATACGCAGTATTTT CSVEETGTSTDTQYF
TRBJ2-2 NA NA TRBV6-2/TRBV6-3 TGTGCCAGCGGCATTGGGGGGACCGGGGAGCTGTTTTTT CASGIGGTGELFF
TRBJ2-3 NA once TRBV4-1 TGCGCCAGCAGCCAAGTCCCGACAGGAACAGATACGCAGTATTTT CASSQVPTGTDTQYF
TRBJ2-1 TRBD2 NA TRBV2 TGTGCCAGCAGTGAATTAGCGGGAGGGGACAATGAGCAGTTCTTC CASSELAGGDNEQFF
TRBJ2-1 NA few TRBV12-3/TRBV12-4 TGTGCCAGCAGTGATGACTCCTCCTACAATGAGCAGTTCTTC CASSDDSSYNEQFF
TRBJ2-1 TRBD2 few TRBV9 TGTGCCAGCAGCGTAGGGACTAGCGGCTACAATGAGCAGTTCTTC CASSVGTSGYNEQFF
TRBJ2-3 TRBD2 NA TRBV20-1 TGCAGTGCTGTGGGCGGGAGCAGCACAGATACGCAGTATTTT CSAVGGSSTDTQYF
TRBJ1-1 NA many TRBV6-2/TRBV6-3 TGTGCCAGCAGTTACTCGGAAACTCGAGCTTTCTTT CASSYSETRAFF
TRBJ2-3 TRBD2 few TRBV12-3/TRBV12-4 TGTGCCAGCAGTTTCAAAAATAAAGCAAAGCGGGAGGGCCGGGAAGGAGGGACAGATACGCAGTATTTT CASSFKNKAKREGREGGTDTQYF
TRBJ2-1 NA many TRBV28 TGTGCCAGCAGTTTATCCTCTATAGGAGATGAGCAGTTCTTC CASSLSSIGDEQFF
TRBJ2-5 TRBD1 NA TRBV28 TGTGCCAGCAGTTTACAAGGGGGCGCCAGGAAGACCCAGTACTTC CASSLQGGARKTQYF
TRBJ2-1 TRBD2 NA TRBV24-1 TGTGCCACCAGTGATTCTACAGGGACTAGCGGATACAATGAGCAGTTCTTC CATSDSTGTSGYNEQFF
TRBJ2-1 TRBD2 NA TRBV12-3/TRBV12-4 TGTGCCACCAGGGTGACTAGCGGGAGCTACAATGAGCAGTTCTTC CATRVTSGSYNEQFF
TRBJ2-1 NA few TRBV7-2 TGTGCCAGCAGCCATTATGAGCAGTTCTTC CASSHYEQFF
TRBJ2-5 TRBD1 once TRBV9 TGTGCCAGCAGCTCCCGGACAGGGGAGACCCAGTACTTC CASSSRTGETQYF
TRBJ1-2 NA NA TRBV5-1 TGCGCCAGCAGCTTGGCCCTGGGGTTTTACTATGGCTACACCTTC CASSLALGFYYGYTF
TRBJ2-3 NA NA TRBV6-2/TRBV6-3 TGTGCCAGTGCGGTTGGGGGCGCCCTCACAGATACGCAGTATTTT CASAVGGALTDTQYF
TRBJ2-2 NA few TRBV28 TGTGCCAGCACCAGTTTGCGAGTAGCAGTGAACACCGGGGAGCTGTTTTTT CASTSLRVAVNTGELFF
TRBJ1-1 NA few TRBV6-1 TGTGCCAGCAGTGATCGGTGGGGGGCTGAGGGTGAAGCTTTCTTT CASSDRWGAEGEAFF
TRBJ2-3 NA NA TRBV20-1 TGCAGTGCCAAATTACCCCGGGACACAATAATAACGCAGTATTTT CSAKLPRDTIITQYF
TRBJ1-6 TRBD1 few TRBV27 TGTGCCAGCAGTTTTCGACAGGGCACCCTCCACTTT CASSFRQGTLHF
TRBJ2-2 NA few TRBV3-1 TGTGCCAGCAGCCAAAGATCGAACACCGGGGAGCTGTTTTTT CASSQRSNTGELFF
TRBJ2-1 NA NA TRBV6-2/TRBV6-3 TGTGCCAGCAGTCAATGGACGGGGTATGGCTCCTACAATGAGCAGTTCTTC CASSQWTGYGSYNEQFF
TRBJ2-3 NA NA TRBV9 TGTGCCAGCAGCGTTAAAAGGACAGATACGCAGTATTTT CASSVKRTDTQYF
TRBJ1-3 NA many TRBV11-2 TGTGCCAGCACCCTATCCCGGGGCAGTGGGAGGAGTGGAAACACCATATATTTT CASTLSRGSGRSGNTIYF
TRBJ2-7 NA NA TRBV11-3 TGTGCCAGCAGCTTATCACTAAGGCAGCAGTACTTC CASSLSLRQQYF
TRBJ2-1 TRBD2 NA TRBV12-3/TRBV12-4 TGTGCCAGCAGTTTCTCCCCTAGCGGGAGGGACAATGAGCAGTTCTTC CASSFSPSGRDNEQFF
TRBJ2-7 TRBD1 NA TRBV15 TGTGCCACCAGCATGACAGGGCTTAACTACGAGCAGTACTTC CATSMTGLNYEQYF